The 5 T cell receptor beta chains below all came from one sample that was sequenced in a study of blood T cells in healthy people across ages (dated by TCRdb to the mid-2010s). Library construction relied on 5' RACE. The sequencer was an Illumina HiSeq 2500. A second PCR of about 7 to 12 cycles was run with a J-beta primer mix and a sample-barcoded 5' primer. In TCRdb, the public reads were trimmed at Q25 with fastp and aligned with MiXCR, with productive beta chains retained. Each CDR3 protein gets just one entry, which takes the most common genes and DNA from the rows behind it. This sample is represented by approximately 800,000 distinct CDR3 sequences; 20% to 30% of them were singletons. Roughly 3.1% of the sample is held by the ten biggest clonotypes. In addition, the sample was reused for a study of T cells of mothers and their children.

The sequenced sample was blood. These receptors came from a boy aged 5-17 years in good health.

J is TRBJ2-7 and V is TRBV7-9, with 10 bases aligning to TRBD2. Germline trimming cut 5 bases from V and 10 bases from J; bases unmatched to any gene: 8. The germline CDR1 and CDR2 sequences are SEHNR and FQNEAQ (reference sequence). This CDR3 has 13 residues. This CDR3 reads CASSRTSGTTQYF. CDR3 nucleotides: TGTGCCAGCAGCCGCACTAGCGGGACTACCCAGTACTTC.

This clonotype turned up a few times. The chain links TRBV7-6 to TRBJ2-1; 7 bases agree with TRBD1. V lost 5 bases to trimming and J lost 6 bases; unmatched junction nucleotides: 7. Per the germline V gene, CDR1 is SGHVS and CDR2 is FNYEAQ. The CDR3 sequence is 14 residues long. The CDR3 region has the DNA TGTGCCAGCAGCATAAACAGGGGTGGCAATGAGCAGTTCTTC. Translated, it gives CASSINRGGNEQFF.

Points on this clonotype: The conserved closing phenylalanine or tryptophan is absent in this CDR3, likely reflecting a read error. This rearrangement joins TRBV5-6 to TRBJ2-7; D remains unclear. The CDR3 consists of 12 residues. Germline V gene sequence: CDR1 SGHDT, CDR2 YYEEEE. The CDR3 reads CASSLARYEQYL. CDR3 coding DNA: TGTGCCAGCAGTTTGGCGAGATACGAGCAGTACCTC.

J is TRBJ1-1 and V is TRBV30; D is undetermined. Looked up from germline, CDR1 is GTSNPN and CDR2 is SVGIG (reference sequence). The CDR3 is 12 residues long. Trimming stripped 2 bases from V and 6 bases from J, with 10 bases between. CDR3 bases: TGTGCCTGGAGTCCACTCACTGCTGAAGCTTTCTTT. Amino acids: CAWSPLTAEAFF.

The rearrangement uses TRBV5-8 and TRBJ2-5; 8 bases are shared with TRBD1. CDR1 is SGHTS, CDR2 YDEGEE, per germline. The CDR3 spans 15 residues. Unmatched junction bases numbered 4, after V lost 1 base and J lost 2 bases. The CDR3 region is CASSLWTGRQETQYF. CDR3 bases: TGTGCCAGCAGCTTGTGGACAGGGCGGCAAGAGACCCAGTACTTC.